The 7 T cell receptor beta chains reported below all come from one sample, sequenced in a study of blood T cell repertoires in COVID-19. Here immunoSEQ multiplex PCR was the method, and the copy in TCRdb shows in-frame clones only, minus some. Of under 250,000 clones listed, around 83% are singletons. Sequences were obtained from peripheral blood. The receptors shown here come from a man aged 50 or older who had recovered from COVID-19.

This clone appeared a single time. The chain combines TRBV5-5 with TRBJ2-7; D perhaps matches TRBD2 (6 bases). This CDR3 comprises 14 residues. Germline CDR1 and CDR2: SGHKS and YYEKEE (reference sequence). Trimming stripped 5 bases from V and 0 bases from J, with 12 bases between. CDR3 sequence: CASSLLGGSYEQYF. The CDR3 DNA follows: TGTGCCAGCAGTCTCCTGGGGGGCTCCTACGAGCAGTACTTC.

This rearrangement joins TRBV6-5 to TRBJ1-2; possible D gene TRBD1, 5 bases. The germline gives CDR1 MNHEY, CDR2 SVGAGI. V lost 4 bases and J lost 0, with 15 bases in between. The CDR3 spans 16 residues. The CDR3 nucleotides are TGTGCCAGCAGTTTAGACGGTAGGGGTTCTAACTATGGCTACACCTTC. The encoded protein is CASSLDGRGSNYGYTF.

This clone was counted only a few times. V usage is TRBV5-1 and J usage is TRBJ1-1; D is unclear. Per the germline V gene, CDR1 is SGHRS and CDR2 is YFSETQ. This CDR3 region has 16 residues. Trimming shortened V by 0 bases and J by 1 base, and 13 bases separated the two germline ends. The CDR3 DNA is TGCGCCAGCAGCTTGGGCGGTCGGGAGCCGAACACTGAAGCTTTCTTT. Its protein is CASSLGGREPNTEAFF.

As for this clone: Additional DNA sequences in this sample encode the identical CDR3. The chain recombines TRBV5-1 with TRBJ2-3; 9 bases line up with TRBD1. CDR1 is SGHRS, CDR2 YFSETQ, per germline. Losses at the gene ends were 1 base for V and 0 bases for J; bases not matched to a gene: 0. The CDR3 runs 15 residues. The chain's CDR3 is CASSLTGGSTDTQYF. The CDR3 region has the DNA TGCGCCAGCAGCTTGACAGGGGGCAGCACAGATACGCAGTATTTT.

This chain's CDR3 is CASSPSGLAGGKDIQYF. CDR3 in DNA: TGTGCCAGCTCACCTTCGGGACTAGCGGGAGGGAAAGACATTCAGTACTTC. The chain couples TRBV18 to TRBJ2-4; 16 bases align to TRBD2. The CDR3 length is 17 residues. V lost 3 bases, J lost 8 bases, and 7 bases stayed unmatched. Germline V CDR1 and CDR2: KGHSH, LQKENI.

The gene calls are TRBV28 and TRBJ1-5, with 9 bases lining up with TRBD1. Germline CDR1 is MDHEN and CDR2 is SYDVKM. Trimming cost V 8 bases and J 1 base; bases outside gene matches: 9. This CDR3 is 16 amino acids long. CDR3 loop: CASGGNRGLSNQPQHF. In nucleotides, the CDR3 is TGTGCCAGCGGCGGTAACAGGGGGCTCAGCAATCAGCCCCAGCATTTT.

This chain uses TRBV19 with TRBJ1-3, with 8 bases fitting TRBD1. With 8 bases clipped from V and 4 bases from J, the junction kept 1 base outside the gene matches. This CDR3 spans 12 amino acids. Germline V gives CDR1 LNHDA, CDR2 SQIVND (reference sequence). The CDR3 nucleotides are TGTGCCAGTGGGACAGGAGGAAACACCATATATTTT. This encodes CASGTGGNTIYF.